This TCR beta chain was captured in a study of patients and donors after allogeneic stem cell transplantation. The CDR3 is 16 amino acids. Per germline, CDR1 MGHDK and CDR2 SYGVNS. V was shortened by 2 bases and J by 0 bases, with 8 bases between the two germline ends. MiXCR, applied by TCRdb to the RT-PCR reads, yields one record per CDR3 protein. In the table there are about 960,000 distinct CDR3 sequences, approximately 19% of which are singletons. The rearrangement joins TRBV25-1 to TRBJ2-6, with D hard to call. This sequence originates from a human donor who was either an allogeneic HSCT recipient or a stem cell or donor lymphocyte infusion donor (not recorded which). It is not recorded whose cells these are; they may come from a transplant donor. Sample: blood, either unsorted or a sorted T cell fraction (not recorded which). CDR3: CASSEAGPSGANVLTF. As DNA, the CDR3 is TGTGCCAGCAGTGAAGCAGGACCCTCTGGGGCCAACGTCCTGACTTTC. Variable domain in full (rest from reference TRBV25-1 and TRBJ2-6): EADIYQTPRYLVIGTGKKITLECSQTMGHDKMYWYQQDPGMELHLIHYSYGVNSTEKGDLSSESTVSRIRTEHFPLTLESARPSHTSQYLCASSEAGPSGANVLTFGAGSRLTVL.